This T cell receptor beta chain was observed in a study of blood T cell repertoires in COVID-19. Data came from immunoSEQ multiplex PCR; TCRdb stores just in-frame clones and leaves some out. Of roughly 250,000 clones detected, 80% to 90% appear once; the ten largest clones hold 2.6%. V lost 3 bases and J lost 5; bases outside the gene matches: 6. Germline-derived CDR1 and CDR2 are LNHDA and SQIVND (reference sequence). The CDR3 consists of 17 residues. The chain couples TRBV19 to TRBJ2-1; 14 bases fit TRBD2. The origin of this receptor is a woman under 40 with acute COVID-19. The sequencing input was PBMCs or T cells enriched from blood (not recorded which). The CDR3 loop is CASSIPSTSGGDNEQFF. In DNA form, the CDR3 reads TGTGCCAGTAGTATCCCCTCGACTAGCGGGGGGGACAATGAGCAGTTCTTC.